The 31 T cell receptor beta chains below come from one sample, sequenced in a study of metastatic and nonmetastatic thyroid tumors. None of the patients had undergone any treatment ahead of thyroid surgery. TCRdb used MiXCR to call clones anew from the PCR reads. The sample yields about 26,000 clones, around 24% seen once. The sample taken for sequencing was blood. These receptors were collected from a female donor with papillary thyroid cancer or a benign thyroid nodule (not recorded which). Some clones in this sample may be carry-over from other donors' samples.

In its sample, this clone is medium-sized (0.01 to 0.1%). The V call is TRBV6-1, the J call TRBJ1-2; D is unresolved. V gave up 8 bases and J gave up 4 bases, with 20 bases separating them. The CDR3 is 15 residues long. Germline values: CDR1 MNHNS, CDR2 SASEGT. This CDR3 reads CASCPGSFASYGYTF. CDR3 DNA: TGTGCCAGCTGTCCGGGGAGTTTTGCAAGCTATGGCTACACCTTC.

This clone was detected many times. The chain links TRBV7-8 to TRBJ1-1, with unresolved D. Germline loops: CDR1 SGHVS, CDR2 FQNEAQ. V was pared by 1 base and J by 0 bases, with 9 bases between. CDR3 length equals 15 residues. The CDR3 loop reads CASSLDRLMNTEAFF. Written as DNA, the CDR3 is TGTGCCAGCAGCTTAGATCGACTCATGAACACTGAAGCTTTCTTT.

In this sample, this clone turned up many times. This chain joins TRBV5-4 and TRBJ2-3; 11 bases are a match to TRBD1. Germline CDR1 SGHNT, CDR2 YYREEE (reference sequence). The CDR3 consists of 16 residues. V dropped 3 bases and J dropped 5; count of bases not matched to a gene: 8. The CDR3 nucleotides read TGTGCCAGCAGCTATGGAGGACAGGGGGCGAGAGATACGCAGTATTTT. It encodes CASSYGGQGARDTQYF.

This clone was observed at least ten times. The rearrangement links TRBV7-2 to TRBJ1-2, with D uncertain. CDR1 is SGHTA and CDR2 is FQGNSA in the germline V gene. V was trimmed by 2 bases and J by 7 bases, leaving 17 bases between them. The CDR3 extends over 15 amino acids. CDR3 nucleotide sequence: TGTGCCAGCAGCTTATCTGGAACGCAGGTTCTTGGCTACACCTTC. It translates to CASSLSGTQVLGYTF.

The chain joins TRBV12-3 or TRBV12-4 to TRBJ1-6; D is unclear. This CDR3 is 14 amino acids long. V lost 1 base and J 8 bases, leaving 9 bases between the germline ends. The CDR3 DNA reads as TGTGCCAGCAGTTTAGGGGATCGGGATTCACCCCTCCACTTT. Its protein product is CASSLGDRDSPLHF.

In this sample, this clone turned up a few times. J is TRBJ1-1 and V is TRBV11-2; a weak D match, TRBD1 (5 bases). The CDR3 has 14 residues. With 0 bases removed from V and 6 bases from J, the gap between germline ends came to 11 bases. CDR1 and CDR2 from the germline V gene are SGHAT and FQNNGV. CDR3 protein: CASSLEGKGSEAFF. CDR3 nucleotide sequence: TGTGCCAGCAGCTTAGAGGGAAAGGGGTCTGAAGCTTTCTTT.

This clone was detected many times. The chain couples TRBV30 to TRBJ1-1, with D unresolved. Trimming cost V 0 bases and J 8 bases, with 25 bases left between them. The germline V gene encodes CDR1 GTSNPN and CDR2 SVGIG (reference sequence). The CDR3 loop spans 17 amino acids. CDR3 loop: CAWSVSTGMVGRSEAFF. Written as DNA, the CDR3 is TGTGCCTGGAGTGTATCTACGGGGATGGTGGGTCGCTCGGAAGCTTTCTTT.

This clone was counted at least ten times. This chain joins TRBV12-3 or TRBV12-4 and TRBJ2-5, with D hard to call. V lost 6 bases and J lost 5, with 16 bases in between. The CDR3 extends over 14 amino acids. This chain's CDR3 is CASSSPPGWETQYF. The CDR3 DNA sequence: TGTGCCAGCAGCTCTCCTCCCGGCTGGGAGACCCAGTACTTC.

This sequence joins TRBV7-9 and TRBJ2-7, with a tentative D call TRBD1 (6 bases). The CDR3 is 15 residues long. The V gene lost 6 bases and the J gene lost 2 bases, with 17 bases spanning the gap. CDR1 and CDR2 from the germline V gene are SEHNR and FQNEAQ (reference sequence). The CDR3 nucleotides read TGTGCCAGCAGGGAAGGGACAAATGAACCCTACGAGCAGTACTTC. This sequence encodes CASREGTNEPYEQYF.

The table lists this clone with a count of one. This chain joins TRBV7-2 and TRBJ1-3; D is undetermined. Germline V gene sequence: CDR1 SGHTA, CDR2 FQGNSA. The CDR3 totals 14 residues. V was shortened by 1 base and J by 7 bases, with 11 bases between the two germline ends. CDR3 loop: CASSLVLGWNTIYF. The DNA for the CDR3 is TGTGCCAGCAGCTTAGTTCTGGGTTGGAACACCATATATTTT.

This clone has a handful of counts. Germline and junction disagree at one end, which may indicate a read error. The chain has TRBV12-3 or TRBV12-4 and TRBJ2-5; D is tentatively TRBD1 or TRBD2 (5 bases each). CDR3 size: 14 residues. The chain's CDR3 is CASSFVSGVGTQYF. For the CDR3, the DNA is TGTGCCAGCAGTTTCGTATCCGGGGTTGGGACCCAGTATTTC.

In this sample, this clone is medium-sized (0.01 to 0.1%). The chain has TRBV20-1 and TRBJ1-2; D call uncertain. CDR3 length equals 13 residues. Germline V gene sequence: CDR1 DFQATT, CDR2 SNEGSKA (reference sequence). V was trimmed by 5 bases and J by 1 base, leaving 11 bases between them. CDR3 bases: TGCAGTGCTTACCGACCGGTTAACTATGGCTACACCTTC. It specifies CSAYRPVNYGYTF.

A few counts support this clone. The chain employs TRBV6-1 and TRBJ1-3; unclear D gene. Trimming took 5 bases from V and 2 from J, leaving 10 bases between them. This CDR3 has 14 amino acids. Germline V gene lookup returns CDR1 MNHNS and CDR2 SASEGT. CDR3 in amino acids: CASSRAPPGNTIYF. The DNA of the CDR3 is TGTGCCAGCAGTCGGGCACCGCCTGGAAACACCATATATTTT.

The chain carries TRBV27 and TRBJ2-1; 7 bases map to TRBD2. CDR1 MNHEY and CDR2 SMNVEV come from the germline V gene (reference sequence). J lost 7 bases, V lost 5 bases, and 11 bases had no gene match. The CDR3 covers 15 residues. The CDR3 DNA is TGTGCCAGCAGTCAAGGACTAGTAAGGCGGAATGAGCAGTTCTTC. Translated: CASSQGLVRRNEQFF.

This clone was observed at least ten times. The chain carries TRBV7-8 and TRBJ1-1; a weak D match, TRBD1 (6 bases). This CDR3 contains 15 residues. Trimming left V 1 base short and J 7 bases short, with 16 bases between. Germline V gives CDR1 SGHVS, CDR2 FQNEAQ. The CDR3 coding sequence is TGTGCCAGCAGCTTAGTGCGCAGGGGCGGGAATGAAGCTTTCTTT. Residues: CASSLVRRGGNEAFF.

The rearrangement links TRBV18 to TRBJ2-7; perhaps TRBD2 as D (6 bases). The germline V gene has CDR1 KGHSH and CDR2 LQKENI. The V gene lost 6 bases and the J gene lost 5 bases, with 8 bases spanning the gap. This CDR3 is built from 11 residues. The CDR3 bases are TGTGCCAGCTCCTGGGGGGACGAGCAGTACTTC. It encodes CASSWGDEQYF.

The CDR3 sequence: CAISFQWNSGANVLTF. The CDR3 nucleotides are TGTGCTATCAGCTTTCAGTGGAACTCTGGGGCCAACGTCCTGACTTTC. This chain links TRBV5-6 with TRBJ2-6; D gene unclear. The germline V gene has CDR1 SGHDT and CDR2 YYEEEE. The CDR3 has 16 amino acids.

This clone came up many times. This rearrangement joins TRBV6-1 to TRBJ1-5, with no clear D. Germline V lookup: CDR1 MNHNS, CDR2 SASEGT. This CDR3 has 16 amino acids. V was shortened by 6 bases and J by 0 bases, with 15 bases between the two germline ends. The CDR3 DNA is TGTGCCAGCAGCAACCGACAAGGGAATAGCAATCAGCCCCAGCATTTT. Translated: CASSNRQGNSNQPQHF.

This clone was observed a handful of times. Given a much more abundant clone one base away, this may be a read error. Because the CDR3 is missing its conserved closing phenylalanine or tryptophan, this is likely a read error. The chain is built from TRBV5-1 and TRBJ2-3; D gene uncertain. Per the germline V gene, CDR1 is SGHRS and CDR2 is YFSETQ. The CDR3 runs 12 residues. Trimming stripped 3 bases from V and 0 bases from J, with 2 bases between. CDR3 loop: CASSSSTDTQYL. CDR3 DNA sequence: TGCGCCAGCAGCTCTAGCACAGATACGCAGTATCTT.

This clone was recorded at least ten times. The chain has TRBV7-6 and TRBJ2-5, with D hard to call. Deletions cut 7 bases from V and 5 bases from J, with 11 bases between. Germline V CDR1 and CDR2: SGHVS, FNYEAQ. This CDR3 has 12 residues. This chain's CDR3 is CASTPLRETQYF. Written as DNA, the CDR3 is TGTGCCAGCACCCCCCTCCGGGAGACCCAGTACTTC.

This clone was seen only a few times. The CDR3 DNA reads as TGTGCCAGTAGTATCTTCGGGAGCGATGGAGATGAGCAGTATTTT. This sequence encodes CASSIFGSDGDEQYF. The genes are TRBV19 and TRBJ2-3, with D possibly TRBD2 on 6 matching bases. Deletions cut 3 bases from V and 11 bases from J, with 21 bases between. Germline V CDR1 and CDR2: LNHDA, SQIVND (reference sequence). CDR3 length: 15 amino acids.

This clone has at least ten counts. DNA for the CDR3: TGTGCCAGCAGCGCCCGGGACAGGGGACAAGAGACCCAGTACTTC. It is translated as CASSARDRGQETQYF. The V call is TRBV13, the J call TRBJ2-5, with 10 bases that match TRBD1. The CDR3 covers 15 residues. The ends lost 5 bases at V and 2 bases at J; junction bases unmatched: 5. Germline V gene sequence: CDR1 PRHDT, CDR2 FYEKMQ (reference sequence).

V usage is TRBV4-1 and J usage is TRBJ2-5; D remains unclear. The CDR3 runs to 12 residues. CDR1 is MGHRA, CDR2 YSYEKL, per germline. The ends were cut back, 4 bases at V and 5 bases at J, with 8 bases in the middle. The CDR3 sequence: CASSPSTETQYF. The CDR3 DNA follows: TGCGCCAGCAGCCCCAGTACGGAGACCCAGTACTTC.

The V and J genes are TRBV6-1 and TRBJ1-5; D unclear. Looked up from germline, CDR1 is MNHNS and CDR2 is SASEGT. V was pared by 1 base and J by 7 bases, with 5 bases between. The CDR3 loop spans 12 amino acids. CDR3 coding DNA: TGTGCCAGCAGTGAAGACTGGCAGCCCCAGCATTTT. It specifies CASSEDWQPQHF.

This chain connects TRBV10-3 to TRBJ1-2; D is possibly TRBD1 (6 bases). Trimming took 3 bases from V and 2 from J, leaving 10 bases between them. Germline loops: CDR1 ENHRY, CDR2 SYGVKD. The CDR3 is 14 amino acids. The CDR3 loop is CAISDGDRNYGYTF. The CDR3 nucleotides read TGTGCCATCAGTGACGGAGACAGGAACTATGGCTACACCTTC.

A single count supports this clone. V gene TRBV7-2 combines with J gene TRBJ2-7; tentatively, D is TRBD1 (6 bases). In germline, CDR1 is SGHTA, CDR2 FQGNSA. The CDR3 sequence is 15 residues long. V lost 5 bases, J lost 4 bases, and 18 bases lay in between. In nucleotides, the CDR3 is TGTGCCAGCAGCATCGGTTCGGGGACACAGTACGAGCAGTACTTC. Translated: CASSIGSGTQYEQYF.

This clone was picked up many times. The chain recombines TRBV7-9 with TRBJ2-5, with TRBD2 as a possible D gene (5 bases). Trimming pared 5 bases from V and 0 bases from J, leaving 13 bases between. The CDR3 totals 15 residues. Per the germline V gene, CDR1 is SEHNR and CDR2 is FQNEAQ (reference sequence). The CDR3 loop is CASSQAGADQETQYF. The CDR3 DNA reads TGTGCCAGCAGCCAAGCTGGAGCGGACCAAGAGACCCAGTACTTC.

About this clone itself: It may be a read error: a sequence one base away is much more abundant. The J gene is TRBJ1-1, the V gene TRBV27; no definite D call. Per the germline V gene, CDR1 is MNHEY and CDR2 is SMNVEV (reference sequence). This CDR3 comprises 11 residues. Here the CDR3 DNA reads TGTGCCGGCAGTATAAAGGGTGAAGCTTTCTTT. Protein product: CAGSIKGEAFF.

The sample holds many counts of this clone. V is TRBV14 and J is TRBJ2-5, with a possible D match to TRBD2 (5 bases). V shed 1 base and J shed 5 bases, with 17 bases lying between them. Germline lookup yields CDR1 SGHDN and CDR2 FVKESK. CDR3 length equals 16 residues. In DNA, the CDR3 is TGTGCCAGCAGCCAAGCGGCCCGAGGGATTTCGGAGACCCAGTACTTC. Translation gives CASSQAARGISETQYF.

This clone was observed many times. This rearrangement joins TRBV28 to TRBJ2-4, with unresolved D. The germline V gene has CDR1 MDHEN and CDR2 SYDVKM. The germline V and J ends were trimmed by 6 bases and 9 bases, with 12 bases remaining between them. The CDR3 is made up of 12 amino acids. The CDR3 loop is CASSPNRGIQYF. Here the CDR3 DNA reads TGTGCCAGCAGCCCCAATCGCGGCATTCAGTACTTC.

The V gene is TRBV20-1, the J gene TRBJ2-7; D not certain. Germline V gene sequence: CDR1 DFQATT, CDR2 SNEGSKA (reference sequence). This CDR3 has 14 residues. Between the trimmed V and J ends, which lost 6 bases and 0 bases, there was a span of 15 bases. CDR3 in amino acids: CSADLPGYSYEQYF. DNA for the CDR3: TGCAGTGCCGACCTCCCGGGTTACTCCTACGAGCAGTACTTC.